Presented here are 25 T cell receptor beta chains from one specimen sequenced in a study of post-analysis software for immune sequencing data. Their antigen targets remain unknown. Study conclusions and caveats: With TRBV5-6, TRBV5-1 and TRBV20-1 included, about five TRBV segments were more frequent in patients than in controls.

Unique molecular identifiers were carried by the TCR beta cDNA libraries. Each CDR3 protein is one row after TCRdb ran MiXCR on the PCR reads. The sample has 750,000 to 950,000 distinct CDR3 sequences, about 57% seen once. The sample taken for sequencing was blood. The receptors come from a girl between 5 and 17 years old with multiple sclerosis.

The CDR3: CASSFDGQGHQPQHF. The CDR3 nucleotides read TGTGCCAGCAGCTTTGACGGACAGGGTCATCAGCCCCAGCATTTT. The gene calls are TRBV11-2 and TRBJ1-5, with 8 bases matching TRBD1. After removal of 3 bases from V and 5 bases from J, the junction contained 6 bases not matched to a gene. In germline, CDR1 is SGHAT, CDR2 FQNNGV. This CDR3 has 15 amino acids.

The CDR3: CASSLVGSGDGYTF. In DNA form, the CDR3 reads TGTGCCAGCAGTTTAGTGGGCTCTGGGGATGGCTACACCTTC. The gene calls are TRBV12-3 or TRBV12-4 and TRBJ1-2; D is undetermined. The CDR3 consists of 14 residues. V lost 1 base, J lost 6 bases, and 12 bases lay in between.

The rearrangement uses TRBV2 and TRBJ2-4; no definite D call. CDR3 length equals 14 residues. Germline V CDR1 and CDR2: SNHLY, FYNNEI. The V end lost 7 bases, the J end lost 0 bases, and 10 bases lay between the germline ends. The CDR3 nucleotides read TGTGCCAGCACAAGAGAGCTAGCCAAAAACATTCAGTACTTC. Translating gives CASTRELAKNIQYF.

This chain links TRBV29-1 with TRBJ1-1; D ambiguous. Germline V gives CDR1 SQVTM, CDR2 ANQGSEA. The CDR3 sequence is 14 residues long. V lost 4 bases and J lost 2, with 14 bases in between. The CDR3 region is CSVGNRLSNTEAFF. Written as DNA, the CDR3 is TGCAGCGTTGGAAATCGATTAAGTAACACTGAAGCTTTCTTT.

This clonotype was seen a single time. This chain joins TRBV5-1 and TRBJ2-5, with D hard to call. The V and J ends lost 0 bases and 7 bases respectively, with 7 bases between them. The CDR3 covers 12 residues. The V gene's germline CDR1 is SGHRS and CDR2 YFSETQ. The CDR3 sequence is CASSLGEATQYF. Written as DNA, the CDR3 is TGCGCCAGCAGCTTGGGTGAAGCGACCCAGTACTTC.

The chain uses TRBV7-9 and TRBJ2-7, with 12 bases matching TRBD2. The J segment lost 1 base and the V segment lost 2 bases, leaving 6 bases of the junction unmatched. The CDR3 has 17 amino acids. Germline V gene data show CDR1 as SEHNR and CDR2 as FQNEAQ (reference sequence). CDR3 bases: TGTGCCAGCAGCTTACCCGGACTAGCGGGACCATCCTACGAGCAGTACTTC. Its protein product is CASSLPGLAGPSYEQYF.

V and J are TRBV11-2 and TRBJ1-4; no clear D gene. V was pared by 3 bases and J by 12 bases, with 11 bases between. The CDR3 sequence is 12 residues long. Germline lookup yields CDR1 SGHAT and CDR2 FQNNGV. The CDR3 DNA follows: TGTGCCAGCAGCTTCGGAGTCGGGGAACTGTTTTTT. Encoded protein: CASSFGVGELFF.

V usage is TRBV10-3 and J usage is TRBJ2-7; 11 bases are a match to TRBD2. The CDR3 is 15 residues long. Germline lookup yields CDR1 ENHRY and CDR2 SYGVKD. Trimming took 2 bases from V and 3 from J; bases not matched to a gene: 3. The CDR3 nucleotides read TGTGCCATCAGTGAGACTAGCGGGAGTCTCTACGAGCAGTACTTC. Translation gives CAISETSGSLYEQYF.

There are a few counts of this clonotype. The chain joins TRBV24-1 to TRBJ2-3; D is tentatively TRBD1 or TRBD2 (5 bases each). The CDR3 consists of 16 residues. The germline CDR1 and CDR2 sequences are KGHDR and SFDVKD. The germline V and J ends were trimmed by 3 bases and 1 base, with 13 bases remaining between them. The CDR3, as DNA: TGTGCCACCAGTGATACTTCCGGGACCGGCACAGATACGCAGTATTTT. Amino acid sequence: CATSDTSGTGTDTQYF.

The chain has TRBV5-1 and TRBJ2-6; D not resolved. V was shortened by 0 bases and J by 2 bases, with 12 bases between the two germline ends. This CDR3 has 17 residues. The V gene's germline CDR1 is SGHRS and CDR2 YFSETQ. The CDR3 region is CASSLEAPTPGANVLTF. DNA for the CDR3: TGCGCCAGCAGCTTGGAGGCACCAACCCCTGGGGCCAACGTCCTGACTTTC.

This clonotype has only a few counts. The chain couples TRBV10-3 to TRBJ2-3; D is possibly TRBD1 or TRBD2 (5 bases each). Trimming removed 8 bases from V and 2 bases from J, with 11 bases in between. The CDR3 totals 13 residues. CDR1 ENHRY and CDR2 SYGVKD come from the germline V gene. CDR3 sequence: CAIVRDPTDTQYF. CDR3 coding DNA: TGTGCCATCGTCAGGGACCCCACAGATACGCAGTATTTT.

V gene TRBV27 combines with J gene TRBJ2-3, with 7 bases identical to TRBD1. Losses at the gene ends were 5 bases for V and 0 bases for J; bases not matched to a gene: 5. This CDR3 has 15 amino acids. Germline V gene lookup returns CDR1 MNHEY and CDR2 SMNVEV (reference sequence). DNA for the CDR3: TGTGCCAGCAGTCCGGGACAGATAAGCACAGATACGCAGTATTTT. It codes for CASSPGQISTDTQYF.

This chain joins TRBV5-1 and TRBJ2-1; D is perhaps TRBD2 (5 bases). Trimming removed 5 bases at V and 0 bases at J, with 12 bases between. The CDR3 runs 15 residues. CDR1 SGHRS and CDR2 YFSETQ come from the germline V gene. This CDR3 reads CASSGERSSYNEQFF. The CDR3 DNA reads TGCGCCAGCAGTGGTGAGCGGAGCTCCTACAATGAGCAGTTCTTC.

This clonotype was counted a single time. CDR3: CASTRDGWTQYF. CDR3 DNA: TGTGCCAGCACGCGGGACGGATGGACCCAGTACTTC. The V and J genes are TRBV12-3 or TRBV12-4 and TRBJ2-5; tentative D call: TRBD2 (6 bases). Trimming cost V 7 bases and J 7 bases, with 13 bases left between them. The CDR3 is made up of 12 amino acids.

This chain connects TRBV5-4 to TRBJ2-1, with 11 bases matching TRBD1. Germline loops: CDR1 SGHNT, CDR2 YYREEE (reference sequence). The CDR3 length is 19 residues. Trimming at V came to 4 bases and at J to 4 bases, leaving 16 bases not matched to a gene. The CDR3 is CASSPPGTGGLGTYNEQFF. The CDR3 DNA is TGTGCCAGCAGCCCCCCCGGGACAGGGGGGTTAGGGACTTACAATGAGCAGTTCTTC.

This chain joins TRBV7-3 and TRBJ2-6; D unclear. The V end lost 5 bases, the J end lost 8 bases, and 13 bases lay between the germline ends. CDR1 SGHTA and CDR2 FQGTGA come from the germline V gene. CDR3 length: 14 residues. The CDR3 sequence: CASSQGSVPNVLTF. In nucleotides, the CDR3 is TGTGCCAGCAGCCAAGGGTCAGTTCCCAACGTCCTGACTTTC.

The rearrangement links TRBV7-2 to TRBJ2-1, with 9 bases aligning to TRBD2. The CDR3 runs 12 residues. CDR1 SGHTA and CDR2 FQGNSA come from the germline V gene. Trimming took 1 base from V and 13 from J; bases not matched to a gene: 2. This chain's CDR3 is CASSLVREGQFF. The CDR3 DNA reads as TGTGCCAGCAGCTTAGTGCGGGAGGGCCAGTTCTTC. Variable domain in full (rest from reference TRBV7-2 and TRBJ2-1): GAGVSQSPSNKVTEKGKDVELRCDPISGHTALYWYRQSLGQGLEFLIYFQGNSAPDKSGLPSDRFSAERTGGSVSTLTIQRTQQEDSAVYLCASSLVREGQFFGPGTRLTVL.

This chain joins TRBV20-1 and TRBJ2-5; 7 bases are a match to TRBD2. The CDR3 covers 14 residues. Germline values: CDR1 DFQATT, CDR2 SNEGSKA (reference sequence). The junction had 6 bases not matched to a gene; V was cut back by 3 bases and J by 2 bases. This CDR3 reads CSASGRGGQETQYF. The CDR3 DNA is TGCAGTGCTAGTGGGCGCGGGGGTCAAGAGACCCAGTACTTC.

This clonotype occurred a few times. The J gene is TRBJ2-1, the V gene TRBV15; no firm D call. The germline V and J ends were trimmed by 0 bases and 6 bases, with 9 bases remaining between them. Per the germline V gene, CDR1 is LNHNV and CDR2 is YYDKDF (reference sequence). The CDR3 consists of 14 residues. The CDR3 DNA follows: TGTGCCACCAGCAGAGACGTGTTGCGCAATGAGCAGTTCTTC. This sequence encodes CATSRDVLRNEQFF.

The chain combines TRBV7-9 with TRBJ2-7, with D maybe TRBD1 (5 bases). TRBJ2-5 matches the DNA end more closely, so the J call is doubtful. Germline V gives CDR1 SEHNR, CDR2 FQNEAQ (reference sequence). This CDR3 contains 11 residues. As DNA, the CDR3 is TGTGCCAGCAGCAAGGGGAAGACCCAGTACTTC. Translation gives CASSKGKTQYF.

CDR3 nucleotide sequence: TGTGCCAGCAGTTTGGGGAGTAACCAAGAGACCCAGTACTTC. Translation gives CASSLGSNQETQYF. This chain links TRBV28 with TRBJ2-5; D is perhaps TRBD2 (5 bases). The V gene lost 3 bases and the J gene lost 0 bases, with 8 bases spanning the gap. Germline values: CDR1 MDHEN, CDR2 SYDVKM. This CDR3 has 14 amino acids.

In regard to this clonotype: Sequence at one end of the junction differs from germline and may be a read error. The V gene is TRBV5-5, the J gene TRBJ2-7; D may match TRBD1 or TRBD2 (7 bases each). The CDR3 runs 15 residues. In germline, CDR1 is SGHKS, CDR2 YYEKEE (reference sequence). CDR3 sequence reads: CASSLGGGRLYEQYF. CDR3 nucleotides: TGTGCTAGCAGCTTGGGAGGGGGCAGATTATACGAGCAGTACTTC.

The chain joins TRBV3-1 to TRBJ1-5, with D perhaps matching TRBD1 (6 bases). CDR3 length: 16 residues. Trimming took off 4 bases at V and 4 bases at J, with 17 bases between the two ends. Germline CDR1 and CDR2: LGHDT and YNNKEL (reference sequence). The CDR3 protein is CASSPPGAPINQPQHF. The CDR3, as DNA: TGTGCCAGCAGCCCCCCGGGGGCGCCGATTAATCAGCCCCAGCATTTT.

The DNA for the CDR3 is TGTGCCAGCAGCTTGGGAGGCAGGGCGACCAAAAACATTCAGTACTTC. It yields the protein CASSLGGRATKNIQYF. The rearrangement uses TRBV5-6 and TRBJ2-4; a possible D gene is TRBD1 (5 bases). This CDR3 comprises 16 residues. Germline-derived CDR1 and CDR2 are SGHDT and YYEEEE. With 0 bases removed from V and 2 bases from J, the gap between germline ends came to 12 bases.

The CDR3 nucleotides read TGTGCCAGCAGCTTAAGCGGGTTTTTAGGGGAGACCCAGTACTTC. Protein: CASSLSGFLGETQYF. The chain joins TRBV7-3 to TRBJ2-5; a possible D gene is TRBD2 (5 bases). CDR3 length: 15 residues. CDR1 is SGHTA and CDR2 is FQGTGA in the germline V gene. V gave up 1 base and J gave up 5 bases, with 14 bases separating them.